This T cell receptor (beta chain) was captured by sequencing in a study of CD8+CD57+ T cells in acquired aplastic anemia. Study overall: An average of approximately 3.4 ug of DNA was obtained from sorted CD4+ and CD8+ cells. Overall study results and limits: Controls did not differ significantly from patients in CD8+ Simpson's diversity. In common between the patients and the controls were around 29 CD8+ CDR3 sequences.

Genomic DNA acted as the template from which TCR beta VDJ combination and CDR3 sequence profiling were carried out. One entry per CDR3 protein, called by TCRdb with MiXCR from the reads. The sample records around 200,000 distinct CDR3 sequences, less than 60% being singletons. Many counts were recorded for this clonotype. Its antigen is not identified. All sequencing subjects had displayed CD8+CD57+ cell expansion on flow cytometry. Among the patients, none had received any therapy at the time of blood sampling. V was pared by 10 bases and J by 2 bases, with 8 bases of the junction left unmatched. The germline CDR1 and CDR2 sequences are ENHRY and SYGVKD. This CDR3 is built from 14 residues.

This sequence originates from a human donor with aplastic anemia. This chain links TRBV10-3 with TRBJ2-7, with 10 bases fitting TRBD1. The sample taken for sequencing was sorted CD4+, CD8+, or CD8+CD57+ T cells (not recorded which) from PBMCs. The CDR3 nucleotides read TGTGCCACCGAGGGAGGGACAGGGGCCTACGAGCAGTACTTC. As protein: CATEGGTGAYEQYF.